The next 9 T cell receptor beta chains were all read from a single sample in a study of vaccination effects on CD4 cells after COVID-19. Measured with immunoSEQ multiplex PCR; TCRdb has only the in-frame clones, and not every one. There are approximately 70,000 clones in the sample; around 70% occur only once, and 5% to 6% lies in the top ten. Viral peptide pool expansion of antigen-specific CD4+ T cells preceded sequencing in the ViraFEST assay. Once cultured for approximately ten days, the cells underwent separation to obtain CD4+ T cells. The person's infection with SARS-CoV-2, confirmed by PCR, took place between March and December 2020. No antigen has been identified for these receptors. This sample comprised CD4+ T cells from PBMCs cultured with HIV peptides, obtained before COVID-19 vaccination. The subset here: HIV-1 Nef peptide pool negative control/reference culture. These receptors all come from a human donor who had a prior SARS-CoV-2 infection.

The chain joins TRBV10-3 to TRBJ2-2, with D uncertain. From germline, CDR1 is ENHRY and CDR2 SYGVKD. Between the trimmed V and J ends, which lost 7 bases and 3 bases, there was a span of 18 bases. The CDR3 is 16 amino acids. CDR3 sequence (DNA): TGTGCCATCACCGCAGACACGGTTCGGGACACCGGGGAGCTGTTTTTT. This sequence encodes CAITADTVRDTGELFF.

V is TRBV4-3 and J is TRBJ2-3; 15 bases are a match to TRBD2. The trim removed 3 bases at V and 6 bases at J, leaving 10 bases unmatched. Germline CDR1 is LGHNA and CDR2 is YSLEER. The CDR3 is made up of 18 amino acids. CDR3: CASSQGLAGGRVRDTQYF. The CDR3 DNA reads TGCGCCAGCAGCCAGGGACTAGCGGGAGGTCGGGTAAGGGATACGCAGTATTTT.

The V and J genes are TRBV25-1 and TRBJ2-3; possible D gene TRBD2, 7 bases. V lost 6 bases and J lost 2, with 18 bases in between. The CDR3 spans 16 residues. Germline CDR1 MGHDK, CDR2 SYGVNS. CDR3 DNA sequence: TGTGCCAGCAGACCAGTCTGGGGGGGGCTCACAGATACGCAGTATTTT. Translation gives CASRPVWGGLTDTQYF.

The chain carries TRBV14 and TRBJ2-5, with 12 bases that match TRBD2. Per germline, CDR1 SGHDN and CDR2 FVKESK. This CDR3 is 17 amino acids long. After removal of 4 bases from V and 1 base from J, the junction contained 7 bases not matched to a gene. This chain's CDR3 is CASSRGLAGRFQETQYF. CDR3 coding DNA: TGTGCCAGCAGCCGAGGACTAGCGGGGCGCTTCCAAGAGACCCAGTACTTC.

The chain is built from TRBV5-1 and TRBJ2-5; D unclear. This CDR3 has 13 residues. Trimming cost V 1 base and J 1 base, with 5 bases left between them. Germline CDR1 is SGHRS and CDR2 is YFSETQ. CDR3 sequence (DNA): TGCGCCAGCAGCTTGACACCCCAAGAGACCCAGTACTTC. Protein product: CASSLTPQETQYF.

The gene calls are TRBV4-2 and TRBJ1-3; a possible D gene is TRBD1 (6 bases). Trimming stripped 1 base from V and 1 base from J, with 17 bases between. The germline gives CDR1 LGHNA, CDR2 YNFKEQ. This CDR3 contains 18 residues. CDR3 residues: CASSQGWEGVRSGNTIYF. In DNA form, the CDR3 reads TGTGCCAGCAGCCAAGGGTGGGAGGGGGTGAGGTCTGGAAACACCATATATTTT.

V is TRBV9 and J is TRBJ2-7; perhaps TRBD2 as D (6 bases). V was trimmed by 2 bases and J by 3 bases, leaving 12 bases between them. This CDR3 has 14 amino acids. Germline V CDR1 and CDR2: SGDLS, YYNGEE. The CDR3 sequence: CASSVTGGDYEQYF. For the CDR3, the DNA is TGTGCCAGCAGCGTCACCGGCGGGGACTACGAGCAGTACTTC. Full variable domain (outside the CDR3, taken from reference TRBV9 and TRBJ2-7): DSGVTQTPKHLITATGQRVTLRCSPRSGDLSVYWYQQSLDQGLQFLIQYYNGEERAKGNILERFSAQQFPDLHSELNLSSLELGDSALYFCASSVTGGDYEQYFGPGTRLTVT.

The V call is TRBV7-8, the J call TRBJ1-3; D possibly corresponds to TRBD1 (5 bases). V lost 4 bases, J lost 1 base, and 14 bases lay in between. Germline V CDR1 and CDR2: SGHVS, FQNEAQ. The CDR3 is made up of 16 amino acids. This CDR3 is CASSSRVSASGNTIYF. The CDR3, as DNA: TGTGCCAGCAGCTCCAGGGTTAGTGCTTCTGGAAACACCATATATTTT.

There are a few counts of this clone. The rearrangement links TRBV25-1 to TRBJ2-1; D gene ambiguous. Germline V gene data show CDR1 as MGHDK and CDR2 as SYGVNS. The V end was cut by 2 bases, the J end by 4 bases, with 9 bases between. The CDR3 length is 14 residues. The chain's CDR3 is CASSEGRLYNEQFF. DNA for the CDR3: TGTGCCAGCAGTGAAGGCAGGCTATACAATGAGCAGTTCTTC.